This TCR beta chain was recorded in a study of CD4 and CD8 cells across lung adenocarcinoma regions. Donors had localized lung adenocarcinoma, a non-small cell lung cancer. About this clonotype itself: An end of the junction differs from the germline gene, which may be a read error.

The CDR3 has 16 amino acids. Looked up from germline, CDR1 is MNHNS and CDR2 is SASEGT. A single record per CDR3 protein comes from TCRdb applying MiXCR to the PCR reads. Of around 15,000 distinct CDR3 sequences in the sample, 35% to 55% are singletons; the top ten hold 15% to 20%. This clonotype was obtained from a male donor with lung adenocarcinoma. The CD4 and CD8 labels of this study may be unreliable. The chain is built from TRBV6-1 and TRBJ2-1; 7 nucleotides line up with TRBD2. Source material: CD4+ T cells from the center of a lung tumor. CDR3 DNA: TGTGCCAGCAGTGAAGAATCGGGAGGCAAGTACAATCAGCAGTTCTTC. This sequence encodes CASSEESGGKYNQQFF.